This is a list of T cell receptor beta chains from one sample in a study of T cells in localized non-small cell lung cancer. Libraries were prepared by immunoSEQ multiplex PCR; TCRdb keeps only in-frame clonotypes and omits some of them. The repertoire includes tens of thousands of clones, about 89% of them detected once, and roughly 15% sits in the top ten. The sample here was peripheral blood, taken before any cancer treatment. The receptors were sampled from a male donor older than 55 with stage I lung adenocarcinoma. CDR3s include the opening cysteine and the closing phenylalanine or tryptophan. A D gene is named only where the DNA matches it firmly. A row's size may be missing; if present it is once, few, many or a size class.

V,size,J,D,DNA,CDR3
TRBV28,.,TRBJ1-2,.,TGTGCCAGCAGTCCGGGCGTGGGGCGAGAGGGCTACACCTTC,CASSPGVGREGYTF
TRBV5-4,.,TRBJ2-1,TRBD2,TGTGCCAGCAGCCCTGGTGGGACTAGCGGGGGGGCCTACAATGAGCAGTTCTTC,CASSPGGTSGGAYNEQFF
TRBV6-1,once,TRBJ2-4,TRBD1,TGTGCCAGCTCACGACAGGGGAACATTCAGTACTTC,CASSRQGNIQYF
TRBV11-3,once,TRBJ2-1,.,TGTGCCAGCAGCTTAGGTCGTGAGCAGTTCTTC,CASSLGREQFF
TRBV4-3,.,TRBJ1-5,.,TGCGCCAGCAGCCTTCGGGGAAGGGATCAGCCCCAGCATTTT,CASSLRGRDQPQHF
TRBV19,.,TRBJ2-5,.,TGTGCCAGTAGTATGAACAGACAAGAGACCCAGTACTTC,CASSMNRQETQYF
TRBV19,.,TRBJ2-2,.,TGTGCCAGTAGTATCAACAGGGTTAACACCGGGGAGCTGTTTTTT,CASSINRVNTGELFF
TRBV28,.,TRBJ1-5,.,TGTGCCAGCAGCTTCGGAGGGGGGGATCAGCCCCAGCATTTT,CASSFGGGDQPQHF
TRBV19,.,TRBJ2-6,.,TGTGCCAGTAGTCATGGGGCGAGCGCGGGGGCCAACGTCCTGACTTTC,CASSHGASAGANVLTF
TRBV7-2,.,TRBJ1-1,TRBD1,TGTGCCAGCAGCCGTCCCAGGGGGCGCCGGAACACTGAAGCTTTCTTT,CASSRPRGRRNTEAFF
TRBV7-8,.,TRBJ1-6,TRBD1,TGTGCCAGCAGCTCTACAGGGGGGAGCTCCTATAATTCACCCCTCCACTTT,CASSSTGGSSYNSPLHF
TRBV5-1,few,TRBJ2-1,TRBD2,TGCGCCAGCAGCTTGGCCCCCACTAGCGGGAGCCACAATGAGCAGTTCTTC,CASSLAPTSGSHNEQFF
TRBV7-8,.,TRBJ2-7,.,TGTGCCAGCAGCTTCCCCAGGGGAGACGAGCAGTACTTC,CASSFPRGDEQYF
TRBV30,.,TRBJ1-1,TRBD1,TGTGCCTGGAGAGCACAGGGGACAGGGTTCTTT,CAWRAQGTGFF
TRBV5-1,.,TRBJ1-1,.,TGCGCCAGCAGCTCCGATGGGGGTCACACTGAAGCTTTCTTT,CASSSDGGHTEAFF
TRBV5-1,.,TRBJ1-5,TRBD1,TGCGCCAGCAGCTTAATCGGACAGGGTGAGCCCCAGCATTTT,CASSLIGQGEPQHF
TRBV7-9,.,TRBJ1-1,.,TGTGCCAGCAGCTTAGTTGGCAGCTCAATGAACACTGAAGCTTTCTTT,CASSLVGSSMNTEAFF
TRBV7-8,once,TRBJ2-7,.,TGTGCCAGCAGCTTAAACCCCTTTTACGAGCAGTACTTC,CASSLNPFYEQYF
TRBV28,once,TRBJ1-1,.,TGTGCCAGCAGTTTAGTGTCAGGGTTAGTTGAAGCTTTCTTT,CASSLVSGLVEAFF
TRBV7-2,once,TRBJ1-5,.,TGTGCCACACGAGCCGGGGTAGGCAATCAGCCCCAGCATTTT,CATRAGVGNQPQHF
TRBV5-1,.,TRBJ2-1,TRBD2,TGCGCCAGCACCGACAGTCCAGCGGGAGTCCACAATGAGCAGTTCTTC,CASTDSPAGVHNEQFF
TRBV5-1,.,TRBJ1-1,.,TGCGCCAGCAGCCGCTTGTCTGTGAACACTGAAGCTTTCTTT,CASSRLSVNTEAFF
TRBV30,.,TRBJ1-3,.,TGTGCCTGGACGCAGGGCCTCTCTGGAAACACCATATATTTT,CAWTQGLSGNTIYF